Reported below is one TCR beta chain. Antigen unknown. These data belong to a study of blood T cells in healthy people across ages. Findings of the study overall: The long-lived group displayed more naive CD4+ cells, plus higher diversity, than the aged donors did. Conclusively comparing naive with antigen-experienced cells was impossible with unsorted PBMCs.

A second PCR of roughly 6 to 12 cycles used a sample-barcoded 5' primer and a J-beta primer mix. MiXCR was run by TCRdb on the 5' RACE reads, yielding one entry per CDR3 protein. The repertoire holds 800,000 to 1,300,000 distinct CDR3 sequences, around 25% seen once, with about 0.69% in the top ten. This sample was shared with a second study, whose subject was T cells of mothers and their children. That work states: Not a single persistent microchimeric T cell clone was detected.

Specimen: blood. This clonotype originated in a girl aged 2 to 9 in good health.

DNA of the CDR3: TGTGCCAGCGCCACGAGACGGGAACAAGAGACCCAGTACTTC. Amino acids: CASATRREQETQYF. The V gene is TRBV6-2 or TRBV6-3, the J gene TRBJ2-5; weak D call: TRBD2 (5 bases). The germline V gene has CDR1 MNHEY and CDR2 SVGEGT. The CDR3 length is 14 residues. V lost 8 bases and J 2 bases, leaving 15 bases between the germline ends.